A single sample is the source of the 19 T cell receptor beta chains below, sequenced in a study of neurological immune-mediated disorders (dated 2019 in TCRdb). Libraries were prepared through 5' RACE. Sequenced on an Illumina HiSeq 2500. The raw public data were reprocessed by TCRdb itself: fastp quality trimming at Q25, MiXCR clonotype calling, in-frame beta chains only. Each CDR3 protein appears once, grouped with its most common genes and DNA. This sample gives tens of thousands of distinct CDR3 sequences in total; roughly 7.3% of them show up just once. The top ten hold about 4.5% of the sample. Sequencing was done on a sample of PBMCs. These receptor sequences come from a woman aged 40 to 49 in good health.

At least ten counts were recorded for this clonotype. The rearrangement uses TRBV5-1 and TRBJ2-5; 14 nucleotides line up with TRBD2. The CDR3 runs to 17 residues. The V gene end was trimmed by 3 bases and the J gene end by 4 bases; junction bases not matched to a gene: 8. Germline CDR1 reads SGHRS; CDR2 reads YFSETQ. The CDR3 sequence is CASSSPGLAGAGETQYF. CDR3 sequence (DNA): TGCGCCAGCAGCTCCCCGGGACTAGCGGGGGCGGGAGAGACCCAGTACTTC.

This clonotype showed up many times. The rearrangement uses TRBV7-9 and TRBJ1-1; TRBD1 aligns across 7 bases. This CDR3 comprises 14 residues. The germline V gene has CDR1 SEHNR and CDR2 FQNEAQ (reference sequence). The J segment lost 3 bases and the V segment lost 7 bases, leaving 8 bases of the junction unmatched. CDR3 protein: CASKGAGVDTEAFF. CDR3 nucleotides: TGTGCCAGCAAGGGGGCAGGGGTCGACACTGAAGCTTTCTTT.

This clonotype showed up many times. The J gene is TRBJ2-1, the V gene TRBV4-1; no definite D call. The V gene lost 4 bases and the J gene lost 5 bases, with 9 bases spanning the gap. The CDR3 extends over 13 amino acids. CDR1 and CDR2 from the germline V gene are MGHRA and YSYEKL. The CDR3 region is CASSLSRNNEQFF. The CDR3 nucleotides are TGCGCCAGCAGCCTCTCTAGAAACAATGAGCAGTTCTTC.

This clonotype showed up many times. The genes are TRBV9 and TRBJ1-6; 9 nucleotides align to TRBD1. The trim removed 5 bases at V and 7 bases at J, leaving 4 bases unmatched. Germline loops: CDR1 SGDLS, CDR2 YYNGEE. The CDR3 sequence is 14 residues long. CDR3 in amino acids: CASSGQGKNSPLHF. The CDR3 coding sequence is TGTGCCAGCAGTGGACAGGGGAAGAATTCACCCCTCCACTTT.

On this clonotype itself: This may arise from a read error, as a much more abundant clone is one base away. This rearrangement joins TRBV27 to TRBJ1-6; D uncertain. The CDR3 runs to 12 residues. From germline, CDR1 is MNHEY and CDR2 SMNVEV (reference sequence). Written as DNA, the CDR3 is TGTGCCAGCAGTTCGGGGAATTCACCCCTCTACTTT. This sequence encodes CASSSGNSPLYF.

At least ten counts were recorded for this clonotype. The rearrangement joins TRBV5-1 to TRBJ1-1, with D hard to call. V shed 1 base and J shed 4 bases, with 11 bases lying between them. Germline CDR1 is SGHRS and CDR2 is YFSETQ. This CDR3 is built from 14 residues. CDR3 in amino acids: CASSLRQRGTEAFF. For the CDR3, the DNA is TGCGCCAGCAGCTTGAGGCAGAGAGGCACTGAAGCTTTCTTT.

The sample holds many counts of this clonotype. V gene TRBV11-2 combines with J gene TRBJ2-6; no clear D gene. CDR1 SGHAT and CDR2 FQNNGV come from the germline V gene. V was pared by 5 bases and J by 0 bases, with 8 bases between. The CDR3 loop spans 15 amino acids. The CDR3 DNA sequence: TGTGCCAGCAGCCAAAGTTTCTCTGGGGCCAACGTCCTGACTTTC. This sequence encodes CASSQSFSGANVLTF.

This clonotype was observed many times. This chain joins TRBV21-1 and TRBJ2-2; TRBD2 is taken as the D call from the table, unchecked against the DNA. TRBV21-1 is marked as a pseudogene. The CDR3 loop spans 16 amino acids. CDR3 sequence: CASSKEEASSAGELFF. CDR3 coding DNA: TGTGCCAGCAGCAAAGAGGAGGCTAGCTCCGCCGGGGAGCTGTTTTTT.

Ten or more counts support this clonotype. J is TRBJ1-1 and V is TRBV29-1, with D possibly TRBD1 on 6 matching bases. The CDR3 totals 11 residues. Germline values: CDR1 SQVTM, CDR2 ANQGSEA. The V end lost 4 bases, the J end lost 11 bases, and 14 bases lay between the germline ends. The CDR3: CSVGGGQWAFF. CDR3 coding DNA: TGCAGCGTTGGGGGGGGCCAGTGGGCTTTCTTT.

The sample holds many counts of this clonotype. V gene TRBV12-3 or TRBV12-4 combines with J gene TRBJ1-5; D not certain. The CDR3 loop spans 13 amino acids. V lost 7 bases and J 5 bases, leaving 12 bases between the germline ends. Written as DNA, the CDR3 is TGTGCCAGCACCAGTAATTTAGATCAGCCCCAGCATTTT. Translated, it gives CASTSNLDQPQHF.

This clonotype was picked up many times. This chain uses TRBV7-2 with TRBJ2-5; either TRBD1 or TRBD2 may supply D (6 bases each). Germline CDR1 is SGHTA and CDR2 is FQGNSA. V lost 3 bases to trimming and J lost 4 bases, with 9 bases between them. The CDR3 is made up of 13 amino acids. The CDR3, as DNA: TGTGCCAGCAGCTTTGGAGGGGGAGAGACCCAGTACTTC. Amino acid sequence: CASSFGGGETQYF.

At least ten counts were recorded for this clonotype. The chain recombines TRBV7-6 with TRBJ1-5; D might be TRBD1 (6 bases). This CDR3 is built from 16 residues. The germline V and J ends were trimmed by 2 bases and 1 base, with 12 bases remaining between them. Germline V lookup: CDR1 SGHVS, CDR2 FNYEAQ. CDR3 amino acids: CASSLNQGFSNQPQHF. The CDR3 DNA reads as TGTGCCAGCAGCTTAAACCAGGGGTTCAGCAATCAGCCCCAGCATTTT.

This clonotype has ten or more counts. This CDR3 is CSALTGLGTEAFF. The CDR3 DNA is TGCAGTGCTCTGACAGGGTTAGGGACTGAAGCTTTCTTT. The chain employs TRBV20-1 and TRBJ1-1, with 7 bases matching TRBD1. The CDR3 covers 13 residues. The V gene end was trimmed by 5 bases and the J gene end by 5 bases; junction bases not matched to a gene: 8. Germline loops: CDR1 DFQATT, CDR2 SNEGSKA (reference sequence).

This clonotype was seen many times. The chain employs TRBV20-1 and TRBJ2-7; 9 nucleotides match TRBD2. The V and J ends lost 4 bases and 1 base, in that order; junction bases with no gene match: 2. The CDR3 extends over 13 amino acids. Per germline, CDR1 DFQATT and CDR2 SNEGSKA (reference sequence). For the CDR3, the DNA is TGCAGTGCTAAGCGGGGGGCTTCCTACGAGCAGTACGTC. It is translated as CSAKRGASYEQYV.

This clonotype was seen ten or more times. The V gene is TRBV5-1, the J gene TRBJ2-7, with a possible D match to TRBD2 (5 bases). CDR3 size: 13 residues. In germline, CDR1 is SGHRS, CDR2 YFSETQ. Trimming took off 1 base at V and 3 bases at J, with 8 bases between the two ends. The CDR3 loop is CASSLNRDYEQYF. The CDR3 region has the DNA TGCGCCAGCAGCTTGAACCGGGACTACGAGCAGTACTTC. Using reference TRBV5-1 and TRBJ2-7 for the parts outside the CDR3, the full variable domain is KAGVTQTPRYLIKTRGQQVTLSCSPISGHRSVSWYQQTPGQGLQFLFEYFSETQRNKGNFPGRFSGRQFSNSRSEMNVSTLELGDSALYLCASSLNRDYEQYFGPGTRLTVT.

In its sample, this clonotype was seen many times. Here the CDR3 DNA reads TGTGCCAGCGGACGGGAGGCTTCCTACGAGCAGTACTTC. Translated: CASGREASYEQYF. The genes are TRBV6-1 and TRBJ2-7; 7 nucleotides agree with TRBD2. The CDR3 is 13 amino acids. Germline CDR1 is MNHNS and CDR2 is SASEGT. V was clipped by 8 bases and J by 1 base; unmatched bases: 5.

This clonotype has ten or more counts. V usage is TRBV5-5 and J usage is TRBJ2-6, with 8 nucleotides matching TRBD1. Per germline, CDR1 SGHKS and CDR2 YYEKEE (reference sequence). The CDR3 is made up of 19 amino acids. Trimming took 4 bases from V and 0 from J; bases not matched to a gene: 12. The CDR3 DNA reads as TGTGCCAGCAGCCCCCGGGGGACAGGAGTCCGCTCTGGGGCCAACGTCCTGACTTTC. Its protein is CASSPRGTGVRSGANVLTF.

This clonotype has a count of ten or more. The V call is TRBV25-1, the J call TRBJ2-7; 8 nucleotides match TRBD2. After removal of 11 bases from V and 3 bases from J, the junction contained 6 bases not matched to a gene. In germline, CDR1 is MGHDK, CDR2 SYGVNS. CDR3 length equals 12 residues. CDR3 region: CAAREGHYEQYV. CDR3 sequence (DNA): TGTGCCGCACGGGAGGGGCACTACGAGCAGTACGTC.

This clonotype was observed at least ten times. V usage is TRBV3-1 and J usage is TRBJ2-3; D may match TRBD1 or TRBD2 (5 bases each). The germline V and J ends were trimmed by 7 bases and 5 bases, with 16 bases remaining between them. Germline V CDR1 and CDR2: LGHDT, YNNKEL (reference sequence). The CDR3 loop spans 14 amino acids. The CDR3 loop reads CASTSLWDRDTQYF. CDR3 nucleotide sequence: TGTGCCAGCACCAGCCTATGGGACCGAGATACGCAGTATTTT.